The 4 T cell receptor beta chains presented below share a single source sample, sequenced in a study of low-dose radiotherapy and immunotherapy resistance in tumors (dated by TCRdb to 2022 to 2024). To make first-strand cDNA, Superscript III was used along with a set of TRAV- and TRBV-specific primers so that both the TCRalpha and TCRbeta chains were covered. TCRs were amplified with Phusion for around 20 PCR cycles using a constant-region primer together with the adapter attached to the V primers. Using fastp at Q25 and MiXCR, TCRdb reprocessed the public reads and kept productive beta chains. Identical CDR3 proteins give one entry, which carries the most common genes and DNA. Here the sample has some 6,000 distinct CDR3 sequences; about four fifths occur a single time. The top ten clonotypes cover 5.5% to 7% of the sample. The receptors stem from a human donor with advanced metastatic prostate, ovarian, gallbladder or colorectal cancer (not recorded which). This table probably holds off-target reads from a library built for another chain.

This chain connects TRBV12-3 or TRBV12-4 to TRBJ1-2; D remains unclear. The CDR3 contains 11 residues. The V end lost 1 base, the J end lost 5 bases, and 2 bases lay between the germline ends. The CDR3 loop is CASSLGYGYTF. The CDR3 nucleotides read TGTGCCAGCAGTTTAGGTTATGGCTACACCTTC.

The gene calls are TRBV7-3 and TRBJ2-5; D is unclear. V was cut by 2 bases and J by 0 bases, with 7 bases left in between. Germline CDR1 and CDR2: SGHTA and FQGTGA. The CDR3 has 14 residues. CDR3: CASSLAVHQETQYF. The CDR3 nucleotides read TGTGCCAGCAGCTTAGCGGTTCACCAAGAGACCCAGTACTTC.

This chain joins TRBV6-6 and TRBJ2-3, with unresolved D. This CDR3 region has 12 residues. The germline V gene encodes CDR1 MNHNY and CDR2 SVGAGI (reference sequence). Trimming removed 6 bases at V and 3 bases at J, with 7 bases between. The CDR3 loop reads CASRRDTDTQYF. In DNA, the CDR3 is TGTGCCAGCAGAAGAGATACAGATACGCAGTATTTT.

The rearrangement links TRBV7-6 to TRBJ2-1, with D perhaps TRBD1 (6 bases). This CDR3 has 13 residues. Trimming removed 5 bases from V and 9 bases from J, with 14 bases in between. Germline CDR1 and CDR2: SGHVS and FNYEAQ. In DNA, the CDR3 is TGTGCCAGCAGCACGAACAGGGTTGGTGAGCAGTTCTTC. Translated, it gives CASSTNRVGEQFF.